Following are 26 T cell receptor beta chains from one sample sequenced in a study of OX40 agonist ivuxolimab in advanced cancers. Profiling relied on immunoSEQ multiplex PCR, and the TCRdb table lists in-frame clones only, not all of them. The table has some 70,000 clones, around 86% seen once; the top ten hold roughly 8.2%. This specimen consisted of CD4+ or CD8+ T cells sorted from blood, obtained in a trial of the OX40 agonist ivuxolimab. Receptors originate from an adult with an advanced solid tumor such as melanoma, head and neck, liver or kidney cancer.

The J gene is TRBJ2-1, the V gene TRBV2; TRBD2 agrees at 9 bases. Germline V CDR1 and CDR2: SNHLY, FYNNEI. The trim removed 1 base at V and 5 bases at J, leaving 9 bases unmatched. There are 17 residues in the CDR3. Here the CDR3 reads CASSEELVSGGDNEQFF. The CDR3 DNA reads as TGTGCCAGCAGTGAAGAATTGGTTAGCGGGGGAGACAATGAGCAGTTCTTC.

The chain combines TRBV4-1 with TRBJ1-1, with D uncertain. CDR1 MGHRA and CDR2 YSYEKL come from the germline V gene. The CDR3 contains 13 residues. Deletions cut 2 bases from V and 5 bases from J, with 9 bases between. This CDR3 reads CASSQMSVTEAFF. The CDR3 DNA sequence: TGCGCCAGCAGCCAAATGTCTGTTACTGAAGCTTTCTTT.

The chain carries TRBV10-3 and TRBJ2-1; D call uncertain. Trimming cost V 3 bases and J 2 bases, with 11 bases left between them. From germline, CDR1 is ENHRY and CDR2 SYGVKD. The CDR3 runs 15 residues. The CDR3 here is CAISDNVDAYNEQFF. CDR3 coding DNA: TGTGCCATCAGTGACAACGTGGATGCCTACAATGAGCAGTTCTTC.

The CDR3 bases are TGTGCCAGCAGTGGTAGTAGCCAAGAGACCCAGTACTTC. It is translated as CASSGSSQETQYF. The genes are TRBV6-1 and TRBJ2-5; D uncertain. Germline CDR1 is MNHNS and CDR2 is SASEGT. The CDR3 runs to 13 residues. V lost 4 bases and J 1 base, leaving 7 bases between the germline ends.

The chain joins TRBV6-5 to TRBJ1-1; perhaps TRBD1 as D (5 bases). The length of the CDR3 is 12 residues. Germline values: CDR1 MNHEY, CDR2 SVGAGI. V was shortened by 7 bases and J by 6 bases, with 12 bases between the two germline ends. The CDR3 here is CASTARGSEAFF. As DNA, the CDR3 is TGTGCCAGCACCGCGAGGGGATCTGAAGCTTTCTTT.

This clone came up once. CDR3 bases: TGTGCCAGCAGCCAAGAGAAAGGTGCTCAACTCTTCCCGTACTTC. This gives the protein CASSQEKGAQLFPYF. The chain employs TRBV4-2 and TRBJ2-7; unclear D gene. Germline CDR1 LGHNA, CDR2 YNFKEQ. V gave up 0 bases and J gave up 12 bases, with 21 bases separating them. The CDR3 runs 15 residues.

In its sample, this clone was seen a few times. V gene TRBV4-1 combines with J gene TRBJ1-2, with D perhaps TRBD1 (5 bases). Germline V gene lookup returns CDR1 MGHRA and CDR2 YSYEKL. The CDR3 length is 15 residues. V was trimmed by 0 bases and J by 6 bases, leaving 14 bases between them. The CDR3 coding sequence is TGCGCCAGCAGCCAAGAGGGAGGGGTCAGACATGGCTACACCTTC. This gives the protein CASSQEGGVRHGYTF.

CDR3 residues: CSVEDFSGANVLTF. The CDR3 nucleotides read TGCAGCGTTGAAGATTTTTCCGGGGCCAACGTCCTGACTTTC. The rearrangement joins TRBV29-1 to TRBJ2-6; D is undetermined. Trimming took 0 bases from V and 4 from J, leaving 7 bases between them. Germline V gives CDR1 SQVTM, CDR2 ANQGSEA. This CDR3 contains 14 residues.

This clone showed up just a few times. This rearrangement joins TRBV6-5 to TRBJ1-3; the match to TRBD1 covers 8 bases. The CDR3 has 15 residues. The ends lost 2 bases at V and 4 bases at J; junction bases unmatched: 4. The germline V gene encodes CDR1 MNHEY and CDR2 SVGAGI. The CDR3: CASSYADRGGNTIYF. As DNA, the CDR3 is TGTGCCAGCAGTTACGCCGACAGGGGAGGAAACACCATATATTTT.

V gene TRBV15 combines with J gene TRBJ1-4; possibly TRBD1 for D (5 bases). Trimming cost V 2 bases and J 8 bases, with 12 bases left between them. The CDR3 length is 14 residues. CDR1 is LNHNV, CDR2 YYDKDF, per germline (reference sequence). DNA of the CDR3: TGTGCCACCAGCAGACGGAAAGAGGGGGAAAAACTGTTTTTT. Translated, it gives CATSRRKEGEKLFF.

About this clone: The same CDR3 arises from other DNA sequences in this sample as well. The genes are TRBV29-1 and TRBJ2-5; the match to TRBD2 covers 9 bases. CDR1 SQVTM and CDR2 ANQGSEA come from the germline V gene. V lost 4 bases to trimming and J lost 6 bases; unmatched junction nucleotides: 9. The CDR3 is made up of 14 amino acids. CDR3 sequence (DNA): TGCAGCGTTGGGGCAGGGCGGGGGGGAAAGACCCAGTACTTC. It translates to CSVGAGRGGKTQYF.

This clone showed up just once. The V call is TRBV27, the J call TRBJ1-2; 8 bases fit TRBD1. This CDR3 spans 14 amino acids. V shed 4 bases, J shed 7 bases, and the junction held 8 bases outside the gene matches. Germline V gives CDR1 MNHEY, CDR2 SMNVEV (reference sequence). The chain's CDR3 is CASSSLTGVAGYTF. The DNA for the CDR3 is TGTGCCAGCAGTTCCCTGACAGGGGTGGCTGGCTACACCTTC.

The chain couples TRBV6-5 to TRBJ1-5; TRBD1 aligns across 7 bases. Trimming removed 8 bases from V and 6 bases from J; junction bases left unmatched: 13. CDR3 length: 15 amino acids. The germline V gene has CDR1 MNHEY and CDR2 SVGAGI. CDR3 sequence reads: CASLLQQGPPQPQHF. CDR3 nucleotide sequence: TGTGCCAGCCTTCTGCAACAGGGGCCCCCTCAGCCCCAGCATTTT.

V gene TRBV7-9 combines with J gene TRBJ1-1; D not resolved. The V gene lost 1 base and the J gene lost 1 base, with 4 bases spanning the gap. This CDR3 has 13 amino acids. Germline V gives CDR1 SEHNR, CDR2 FQNEAQ (reference sequence). CDR3: CASSLDPNTEAFF. The CDR3 coding sequence is TGTGCCAGCAGCTTAGATCCGAACACTGAAGCTTTCTTT. The variable domain in full, completed from reference TRBV7-9 and TRBJ1-1, reads DTGVSQNPRHKITKRGQNVTFRCDPISEHNRLYWYRQTLGQGPEFLTYFQNEAQLEKSRLLSDRFSAERPKGSFSTLEIQRTEQGDSAMYLCASSLDPNTEAFFGQGTRLTVV.

Only a few counts were recorded for this clone. The CDR3 bases are TGTGCCAGCACCCCCGGTCTTTTCTCTGGAAACACCATATATTTT. Translated, it gives CASTPGLFSGNTIYF. The J gene is TRBJ1-3, the V gene TRBV6-1; D is ambiguous. The germline V gene encodes CDR1 MNHNS and CDR2 SASEGT. This CDR3 spans 15 amino acids. V was cut by 7 bases and J by 0 bases, with 13 bases left in between.

This chain joins TRBV7-2 and TRBJ1-1; TRBD1 matches at 7 bases. The CDR3 length is 14 residues. Germline values: CDR1 SGHTA, CDR2 FQGNSA. V shed 5 bases, J shed 1 base, and the junction held 4 bases outside the gene matches. CDR3 sequence: CASSQRTGNTEAFF. For the CDR3, the DNA is TGTGCCAGCAGCCAAAGGACAGGGAACACTGAAGCTTTCTTT.

The chain has TRBV5-1 and TRBJ2-7, with D possibly TRBD2 on 5 matching bases. The CDR3 loop spans 13 amino acids. Germline V lookup: CDR1 SGHRS, CDR2 YFSETQ. V lost 4 bases, J lost 6 bases, and 14 bases lay in between. CDR3 bases: TGCGCCAGCAGCCTGGGCGGGTTCGTCGAGCAGTACTTC. This encodes CASSLGGFVEQYF.

The rearrangement uses TRBV5-1 and TRBJ2-3; D possibly corresponds to TRBD1 (5 bases). The CDR3 spans 14 residues. The V gene lost 0 bases and the J gene lost 2 bases, with 7 bases spanning the gap. The germline gives CDR1 SGHRS, CDR2 YFSETQ. The chain's CDR3 is CASSLGTSTDTQYF. CDR3 nucleotide sequence: TGCGCCAGCAGCTTGGGGACATCCACAGATACGCAGTATTTT.

This chain connects TRBV5-1 to TRBJ2-2; D is ambiguous. CDR3 length: 12 amino acids. Trimming pared 2 bases from V and 5 bases from J, leaving 4 bases between. Germline CDR1 and CDR2: SGHRS and YFSETQ. The CDR3 loop is CASSFSTGELFF. The CDR3 DNA sequence: TGCGCCAGCAGCTTCAGTACCGGGGAGCTGTTTTTT.

The CDR3 protein is CASSVAGRENIQYF. The CDR3 region has the DNA TGTGCCAGCAGCGTCGCAGGGAGGGAAAACATTCAGTACTTC. V is TRBV9 and J is TRBJ2-4, with TRBD2 matching 7 bases. This CDR3 has 14 amino acids. Germline trimming cut 2 bases from V and 5 bases from J; bases unmatched to any gene: 4. Looked up from germline, CDR1 is SGDLS and CDR2 is YYNGEE.

The chain carries TRBV5-4 and TRBJ1-4; 11 bases match TRBD1. In germline, CDR1 is SGHNT, CDR2 YYREEE (reference sequence). The CDR3 covers 17 residues. The trim removed 3 bases at V and 4 bases at J, leaving 8 bases unmatched. The CDR3 DNA sequence: TGTGCCAGCAGCTCTAGGACAGGGGGCTTGAGTAATGAAAAACTGTTTTTT. As protein: CASSSRTGGLSNEKLFF.

The rearrangement joins TRBV5-8 to TRBJ1-6, with unresolved D. Germline V gene data show CDR1 as SGHTS and CDR2 as YDEGEE. The CDR3 covers 15 residues. V dropped 2 bases and J dropped 3 bases, with 9 bases sitting between them. This chain's CDR3 is CASSFRTGYNSPLHF. CDR3 coding DNA: TGTGCCAGCAGCTTCCGTACGGGCTATAATTCACCCCTCCACTTT.

This clone was seen once. The J gene is TRBJ2-7, the V gene TRBV29-1; 7 positions match TRBD1. CDR1 is SQVTM, CDR2 ANQGSEA, per germline. The CDR3 totals 12 residues. V lost 5 bases, J lost 1 base, and 2 bases stayed unmatched. CDR3 amino acids: CSVTGESYEQYF. CDR3 coding DNA: TGCAGCGTTACAGGGGAGTCCTACGAGCAGTACTTC.

J is TRBJ1-5 and V is TRBV19; TRBD1 is a possible D gene (5 bases). This CDR3 has 15 amino acids. V was trimmed by 2 bases and J by 3 bases, leaving 11 bases between them. Germline-derived CDR1 and CDR2 are LNHDA and SQIVND (reference sequence). This chain's CDR3 is CASSIRADINQPQHF. CDR3 sequence (DNA): TGTGCCAGTAGTATACGGGCGGACATCAATCAGCCCCAGCATTTT.

The rearrangement uses TRBV7-7 and TRBJ2-2; TRBD1 matches 11 bases. The CDR3 runs 16 residues. V shed 5 bases and J 7 bases; nucleotides not matched to a gene: 9. The germline V gene encodes CDR1 SSHAT and CDR2 FNYEAQ (reference sequence). CDR3 nucleotide sequence: TGTGCCAGCAGCCAGAGGACAGGGGGCCTAGGCGGGGAGCTGTTTTTT. Translating gives CASSQRTGGLGGELFF.

The rearrangement links TRBV14 to TRBJ2-5; a possible D gene is TRBD2 (5 bases). CDR1 is SGHDN and CDR2 is FVKESK in the germline V gene. V shed 4 bases and J shed 5 bases, with 14 bases lying between them. This CDR3 has 14 residues. The CDR3: CASSRITSFETQYF. DNA for the CDR3: TGTGCCAGCAGCCGGATCACTAGTTTTGAGACCCAGTACTTC.